The next 30 T cell receptor beta chains were all read from a single sample in a study of blood T cells in healthy people across ages. A second PCR of 7 to 11 cycles used a sample-barcoded 5' primer and a J-beta primer mix. TCRdb reanalysed the 5' RACE reads using MiXCR and keeps one entry per CDR3 protein. The table includes over 950,000 distinct CDR3 sequences, 35% to 40% detected once. Material: blood. The receptor source for this set is a man between 18 and 29 years old in good health.

This clonotype was observed a handful of times. The genes are TRBV12-3 or TRBV12-4 and TRBJ2-7, with a weak D call TRBD2 (5 bases). The CDR3 has 14 amino acids. The ends were cut back, 5 bases at V and 2 bases at J, with 13 bases in the middle. The CDR3 DNA reads as TGTGCCAGCAGTGGCGGGCGCCTACCCTACGAGCAGTACTTC. Translation gives CASSGGRLPYEQYF.

The V and J genes are TRBV5-6 and TRBJ1-1, with 8 bases identical to TRBD1. CDR3 size: 16 residues. J gave up 1 base and V 0 bases, and 5 bases lay outside the gene matches. Germline CDR1 and CDR2: SGHDT and YYEEEE. The CDR3 DNA follows: TGTGCCAGCAGCTTGGCAGGGGGCAAGAGGAACACTGAAGCTTTCTTT. Its translation is CASSLAGGKRNTEAFF.

This sequence joins TRBV4-3 and TRBJ1-1, with 9 bases matching TRBD1. CDR3 size: 16 residues. Germline CDR1 and CDR2: LGHNA and YSLEER. V shed 0 bases, J shed 4 bases, and the junction held 6 bases outside the gene matches. The CDR3 is CASSQDPDRGVTEAFF. The CDR3 DNA reads as TGCGCCAGCAGCCAAGATCCCGACAGGGGGGTCACTGAAGCTTTCTTT.

A few counts support this clonotype. This chain connects TRBV4-3 to TRBJ1-4; D gene unclear. The CDR3 has 16 amino acids. Germline V CDR1 and CDR2: LGHNA, YSLEER. Trimming left V 4 bases short and J 5 bases short, with 17 bases between. DNA for the CDR3: TGCGCCAGCAGCCCTAATCTCTCCCCTCAAAATGAAAAACTGTTTTTT. Its translation: CASSPNLSPQNEKLFF.

V is TRBV7-3 and J is TRBJ2-5, with TRBD2 identical over 8 bases. The J call may be mistaken, given a closer DNA end match to TRBJ2-7. The germline gives CDR1 SGHTA, CDR2 FQGTGA. This CDR3 is 15 amino acids long. The CDR3 DNA reads as TGTGCCAGCAGTTACGGCGGGGGGATTTCCTACGAGCAGTACTTC. Translating gives CASSYGGGISYEQYF.

This clonotype was detected only a few times. The gene calls are TRBV20-1 and TRBJ2-1, with 9 bases that match TRBD2. Looked up from germline, CDR1 is DFQATT and CDR2 is SNEGSKA (reference sequence). V lost 4 bases and J lost 7; bases outside the gene matches: 14. The CDR3 runs to 16 residues. The CDR3 DNA is TGCAGTGCTAATAATCGCGGGGGGGCCCATGTAAATGAGCAGTTCTTC. Encoded protein: CSANNRGGAHVNEQFF.

The genes are TRBV7-2 and TRBJ2-3, with 7 positions matching TRBD1. V gave up 5 bases and J gave up 6 bases; unmatched junction bases: 11. From germline, CDR1 is SGHTA and CDR2 FQGNSA. The length of the CDR3 is 15 residues. The CDR3 loop reads CASSPLGTAGDTQYF. The CDR3 DNA is TGTGCCAGCAGCCCGCTCGGGACAGCAGGTGATACGCAGTATTTT.

This clonotype appeared a few times. The chain recombines TRBV9 with TRBJ2-1; TRBD1 aligns across 8 bases. V shed 4 bases, J shed 6 bases, and the junction held 9 bases outside the gene matches. The germline V gene has CDR1 SGDLS and CDR2 YYNGEE. The CDR3 covers 15 residues. In DNA form, the CDR3 reads TGTGCCAGCAGCACCCGGACAGGGTTTACCAATGAGCAGTTCTTC. The encoded protein is CASSTRTGFTNEQFF.

The chain recombines TRBV20-1 with TRBJ2-3, with D maybe TRBD2 (5 bases). The V and J ends lost 0 bases and 4 bases respectively, with 11 bases between them. The germline V gene encodes CDR1 DFQATT and CDR2 SNEGSKA (reference sequence). The CDR3 is made up of 14 amino acids. In nucleotides, the CDR3 is TGCAGTGCTAGAGATTTACGGGGTCCAGATACGCAGTATTTT. Translated: CSARDLRGPDTQYF.

This clonotype turned up a few times. This chain uses TRBV12-3 or TRBV12-4 with TRBJ1-2; D is undetermined. CDR3 size: 11 residues. The V gene lost 5 bases and the J gene lost 8 bases, with 9 bases spanning the gap. CDR3 sequence reads: CASSEEAGYTF. The CDR3 DNA is TGTGCCAGCAGTGAGGAGGCGGGCTACACCTTC.

In this sample, this clonotype turned up a few times. The chain is built from TRBV21-1 and TRBJ2-2. TRBV21-1 is tagged as a pseudogene. CDR3 length equals 16 residues. The CDR3 reads CASSKDSGRKAGELFF. CDR3 coding DNA: TGTGCCAGCAGCAAAGATTCAGGCAGGAAGGCCGGGGAGCTGTTTTTT.

To note about this clonotype: Possible read error: a much larger clone is one base away. In nucleotides, the CDR3 is TGTGCCAGCAGCGCAGCGGGGTTGGATACGCAGTATTTT. Its protein product is CASSAAGLDTQYF. The chain is built from TRBV9 and TRBJ2-3; 7 bases line up with TRBD2. The CDR3 spans 13 residues. V gave up 3 bases and J gave up 6 bases; unmatched junction bases: 4. From germline, CDR1 is SGDLS and CDR2 YYNGEE.

This rearrangement joins TRBV6-2 or TRBV6-3 to TRBJ1-4, with D unclear. This CDR3 region has 12 residues. Trimming pared 4 bases from V and 5 bases from J, leaving 5 bases between. In germline, CDR1 is MNHEY, CDR2 SVGEGT. Written as DNA, the CDR3 is TGTGCCAGCAGTTCCAGAAATGAAAAACTGTTTTTT. This sequence encodes CASSSRNEKLFF.

The chain joins TRBV5-6 to TRBJ2-3; D may be TRBD2 (5 bases). The length of the CDR3 is 16 residues. CDR1 and CDR2 (germline): SGHDT, YYEEEE. V was pared by 6 bases and J by 1 base, with 18 bases between. CDR3: CASTEGDGRRTDTQYF. The CDR3 DNA reads TGTGCCAGCACCGAGGGTGATGGACGGCGCACAGATACGCAGTATTTT.

This clonotype has just a few counts. The CDR3 nucleotides are TGCGCCAGCAGCCCGGGACATGGTTATGAAAAACTGTTTTTT. Protein: CASSPGHGYEKLFF. J is TRBJ1-4 and V is TRBV4-3; D is possibly TRBD1 (6 bases). The CDR3 length is 14 residues. Trimming pared 4 bases from V and 6 bases from J, leaving 12 bases between. The germline CDR1 and CDR2 sequences are LGHNA and YSLEER.

The CDR3 spells CASSSGLAGGTNTGELFF. The CDR3, as DNA: TGTGCCAGCAGTTCCGGACTAGCGGGGGGCACGAACACCGGGGAGCTGTTTTTT. The chain recombines TRBV6-6 with TRBJ2-2, with 14 bases lining up with TRBD2. This CDR3 is 18 amino acids long. Trimming cost V 4 bases and J 0 bases; bases outside gene matches: 4. The germline V gene encodes CDR1 MNHNY and CDR2 SVGAGI (reference sequence).

The table lists this clonotype with a few counts. As DNA, the CDR3 is TGTGCCAGCAGTTCCCGGACAGGGGGTCGATCTGAAGCTTTCTTT. Its protein is CASSSRTGGRSEAFF. The chain combines TRBV12-3 or TRBV12-4 with TRBJ1-1; 10 nucleotides align to TRBD1. The CDR3 loop spans 15 amino acids. J gave up 6 bases and V 4 bases, and 8 bases lay outside the gene matches.

In DNA form, the CDR3 reads TGTGCCAGCAGTTTTTACACAGGGGAGCAGTACTTC. It codes for CASSFYTGEQYF. The chain carries TRBV12-3 or TRBV12-4 and TRBJ2-5; 7 nucleotides agree with TRBD1. Trimming cost V 3 bases and J 11 bases; bases outside gene matches: 6. This CDR3 spans 12 amino acids.

This clonotype was detected only a few times. V and J are TRBV10-3 and TRBJ1-6; 7 nucleotides line up with TRBD1. J lost 0 bases, V lost 6 bases, and 14 bases had no gene match. CDR1 is ENHRY, CDR2 SYGVKD, per germline. The CDR3 runs 19 residues. DNA of the CDR3: TGTGCCATCAGCCGGAGGGACAGTCAACCTAGCTCCTATAATTCACCCCTCCACTTT. Translation gives CAISRRDSQPSSYNSPLHF.

This clonotype was detected many times. The V call is TRBV28, the J call TRBJ2-7; a weak D match, TRBD1 (6 bases). CDR1 and CDR2 from the germline V gene are MDHEN and SYDVKM. Trimming left V 7 bases short and J 3 bases short, with 7 bases between. This CDR3 region has 11 residues. CDR3: CASTRGYEQYF. DNA for the CDR3: TGTGCCAGCACCAGGGGCTACGAGCAGTACTTC.

This chain links TRBV10-3 with TRBJ2-3; TRBD2 matches at 10 bases. Germline V gives CDR1 ENHRY, CDR2 SYGVKD. The CDR3 covers 14 residues. Trimming at V came to 8 bases and at J to 1 base, leaving 3 bases not matched to a gene. CDR3 region: CAISAGGRTDTQYF. CDR3 nucleotides: TGTGCCATCTCAGCGGGGGGGCGCACAGATACGCAGTATTTT.

This clonotype was observed a few times. The genes are TRBV7-2 and TRBJ2-2; 10 bases match TRBD2. The germline CDR1 and CDR2 sequences are SGHTA and FQGNSA. This CDR3 contains 17 residues. Germline trimming cut 2 bases from V and 5 bases from J; bases unmatched to any gene: 8. CDR3 sequence (DNA): TGTGCCAGCAGCTTAAGTAGCGGGGGGAGATGGACCGGGGAGCTGTTTTTT. This sequence encodes CASSLSSGGRWTGELFF.

This clonotype was picked up one time. The chain employs TRBV6-1 and TRBJ2-5, with 9 positions matching TRBD1. The end of the DNA is better explained by TRBJ2-7, so the J call may be wrong. The germline V gene encodes CDR1 MNHNS and CDR2 SASEGT. CDR3 size: 17 residues. CDR3 nucleotides: TGTGCCAGCAGTCTATCCTCCGGGACAGGGACATTCTCCGAGCAGTACTTC. This sequence encodes CASSLSSGTGTFSEQYF.

In its sample, this clonotype was seen a few times. The rearrangement uses TRBV11-2 and TRBJ2-1, with D tentatively TRBD2 (5 bases). V was cut by 5 bases and J by 8 bases, with 28 bases left in between. Germline CDR1 reads SGHAT; CDR2 reads FQNNGV. The CDR3 runs 18 residues. The CDR3: CASSLPAYTRTRAYEQFF. In DNA, the CDR3 is TGTGCCAGCAGCCTCCCCGCGTATACCCGAACTAGAGCCTATGAGCAGTTCTTC.

The V gene is TRBV4-3, the J gene TRBJ1-3; 7 bases match TRBD1. The length of the CDR3 is 16 residues. V trimming: 1 base; J trimming: 5 bases; junction bases outside the gene matches: 8. Germline V lookup: CDR1 LGHNA, CDR2 YSLEER. Here the CDR3 DNA reads TGCGCCAGCAGCCAAGTGGGACAGTCACTGCGAAACACCATATATTTT. The encoded protein is CASSQVGQSLRNTIYF.

This clonotype was seen only once. This chain's CDR3 is CASKYRAYEQYF. The CDR3 bases are TGTGCCAGCAAGTACAGAGCCTACGAGCAGTACTTC. The chain recombines TRBV12-3 or TRBV12-4 with TRBJ2-7; D remains ambiguous. V was cut by 7 bases and J by 2 bases, with 9 bases left in between. The CDR3 is 12 residues long.

Only a few counts were recorded for this clonotype. The V call is TRBV4-3, the J call TRBJ1-6; no clear D gene. Germline CDR1 and CDR2: LGHNA and YSLEER. The CDR3 spans 15 residues. Trimming stripped 0 bases from V and 3 bases from J, with 6 bases between. CDR3 DNA sequence: TGCGCCAGCAGCCAAGATATGCTCTATAATTCACCCCTCCACTTT. It is translated as CASSQDMLYNSPLHF.

The chain uses TRBV7-8 and TRBJ1-2, with D perhaps TRBD1 (5 bases). The V end lost 3 bases, the J end lost 4 bases, and 15 bases lay between the germline ends. In germline, CDR1 is SGHVS, CDR2 FQNEAQ. The CDR3 covers 15 residues. The CDR3: CASSLGPRPIYGYTF. The CDR3 DNA reads TGTGCCAGCAGCTTGGGGCCCAGACCTATCTATGGCTACACCTTC.

This chain joins TRBV6-2 or TRBV6-3 and TRBJ1-2; no firm D call. V lost 6 bases, J lost 4 bases, and 15 bases lay in between. The germline CDR1 and CDR2 sequences are MNHEY and SVGEGT. The CDR3 loop spans 14 amino acids. The CDR3, as DNA: TGTGCCAGCAGCCAAACTTCGACTGCCTATGGCTACACCTTC. This codes for CASSQTSTAYGYTF.

The chain carries TRBV11-2 and TRBJ1-1; 7 nucleotides line up with TRBD1. Germline V gene sequence: CDR1 SGHAT, CDR2 FQNNGV. Trimming cost V 3 bases and J 1 base; bases outside gene matches: 17. The CDR3 has 19 amino acids. DNA of the CDR3: TGTGCCAGCAGCTTTTCCCCACGGACTACAGGGGCTGGGAACACTGAAGCTTTCTTT. Encoded protein: CASSFSPRTTGAGNTEAFF.